This T cell receptor beta chain originates from a study of radiation and T cells in renal cell carcinoma. Time point meaning: blood 2 weeks post-SBRT. Treatment described: 15 Gy SBRT to primary tumor, nephrectomy 4 weeks later. In the case of this clone: No antigen is known for it.

Repertoires were generated with immunoSEQ multiplex PCR, while TCRdb's copy carries only in-frame clones and drops some. The data show 100,000 to 150,000 clones, around 80% seen once. Study-wide findings and caveats: Without pretreatment biopsies, baseline tumor clonotype presence was undetermined.

The TCR was taken from a man between 50 and 59 years old with renal cell carcinoma. The input for sequencing was blood, taken from a patient whose treatment included radiotherapy and nephrectomy.

The CDR3 coding sequence is TGTGCCAGCAGCTTCCCTAGCGGGAGCTCCTACGAGCAGTACTTC. It translates to CASSFPSGSSYEQYF. The chain links TRBV7-2 to TRBJ2-7; 10 bases fit TRBD2. CDR3 length: 15 residues. Germline V gene sequence: CDR1 SGHTA, CDR2 FQGNSA. V shed 3 bases and J 0 bases; nucleotides not matched to a gene: 2.